Listed here is a single TCR beta chain. This sample was taken from a study of T cells after yellow fever vaccination. Study in general: The authors prepared low-cell-number fractions using SMART-Seq v4 Ultra Low Input.

The CDR3 length is 12 residues. V gave up 3 bases and J gave up 1 base, with 3 bases separating them. Conversion of TCR transcripts into cDNA relied on 5'RACE template switching, which added a universal primer site and UMIs. TCRdb called the 5' RACE reads again in MiXCR, with one record for every CDR3 protein. This table has some 400,000 distinct CDR3 sequences, around 19% appearing once. The material was PBMCs, obtained before the yellow fever booster vaccination. J is TRBJ2-5 and V is TRBV12-3 or TRBV12-4; the D is unclear. The sequence was collected from a man between 18 and 29 years old who received the YFV17D yellow fever vaccine. CDR3 sequence (DNA): TGTGCCAGCAGTTTTTTCCAAGAGACCCAGTACTTC. Protein product: CASSFFQETQYF.